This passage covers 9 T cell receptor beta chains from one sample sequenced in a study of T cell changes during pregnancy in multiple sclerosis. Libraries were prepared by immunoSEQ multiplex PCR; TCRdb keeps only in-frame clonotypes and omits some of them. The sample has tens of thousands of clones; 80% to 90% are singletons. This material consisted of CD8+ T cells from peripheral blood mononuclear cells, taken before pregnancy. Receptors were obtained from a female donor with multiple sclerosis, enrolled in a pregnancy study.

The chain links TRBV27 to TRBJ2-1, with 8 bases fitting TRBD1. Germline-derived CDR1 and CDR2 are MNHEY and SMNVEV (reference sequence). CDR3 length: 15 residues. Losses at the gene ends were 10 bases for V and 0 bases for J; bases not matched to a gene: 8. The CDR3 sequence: CATVRQGSSYNEQFF. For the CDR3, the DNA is TGTGCCACGGTACGACAGGGGAGCTCCTACAATGAGCAGTTCTTC.

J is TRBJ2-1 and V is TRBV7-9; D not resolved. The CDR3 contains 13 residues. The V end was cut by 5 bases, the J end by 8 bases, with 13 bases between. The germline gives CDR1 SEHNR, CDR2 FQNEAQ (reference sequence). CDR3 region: CASSRAFQDEQFF. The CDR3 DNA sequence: TGTGCCAGCAGCCGAGCATTTCAGGATGAGCAGTTCTTC.

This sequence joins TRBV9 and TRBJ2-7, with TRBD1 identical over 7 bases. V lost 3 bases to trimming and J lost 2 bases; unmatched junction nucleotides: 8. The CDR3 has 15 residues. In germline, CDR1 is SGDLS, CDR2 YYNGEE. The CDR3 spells CASSEGDSGTYEQYF. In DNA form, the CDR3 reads TGTGCCAGCAGCGAGGGGGACAGTGGAACCTACGAGCAGTACTTC.

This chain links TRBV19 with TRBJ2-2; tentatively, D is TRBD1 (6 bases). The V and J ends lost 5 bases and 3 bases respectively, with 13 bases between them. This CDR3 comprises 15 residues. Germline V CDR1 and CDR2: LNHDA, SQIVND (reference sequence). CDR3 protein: CASSDLGADTGELFF. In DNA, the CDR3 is TGTGCCAGTAGTGATTTGGGGGCTGACACCGGGGAGCTGTTTTTT.

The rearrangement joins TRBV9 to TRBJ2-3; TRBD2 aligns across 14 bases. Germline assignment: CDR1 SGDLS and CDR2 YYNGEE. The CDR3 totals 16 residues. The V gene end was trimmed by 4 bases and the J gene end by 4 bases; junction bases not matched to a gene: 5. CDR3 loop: CASSPTSGRAADTQYF. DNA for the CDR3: TGTGCCAGCAGCCCGACTAGCGGGAGGGCGGCAGATACGCAGTATTTT.

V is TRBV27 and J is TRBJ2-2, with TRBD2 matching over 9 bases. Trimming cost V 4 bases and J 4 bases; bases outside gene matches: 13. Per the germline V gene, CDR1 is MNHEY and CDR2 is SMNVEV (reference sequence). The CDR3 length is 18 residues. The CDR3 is CASSSEPGTSKFTGELFF. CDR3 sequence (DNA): TGTGCCAGCAGTTCGGAACCCGGGACTAGCAAATTCACCGGGGAGCTGTTTTTT.

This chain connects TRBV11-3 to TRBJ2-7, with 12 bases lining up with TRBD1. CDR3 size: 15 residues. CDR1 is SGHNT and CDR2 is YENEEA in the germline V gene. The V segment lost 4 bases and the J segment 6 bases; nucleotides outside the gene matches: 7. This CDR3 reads CASSYPGQGAVEQYF. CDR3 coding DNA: TGTGCCAGCAGCTACCCGGGACAGGGGGCCGTCGAGCAGTACTTC.

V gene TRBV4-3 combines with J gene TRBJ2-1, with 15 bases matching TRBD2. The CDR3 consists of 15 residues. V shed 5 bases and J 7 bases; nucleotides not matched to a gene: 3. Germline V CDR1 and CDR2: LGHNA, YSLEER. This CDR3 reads CASSGLAGGGNEQFF. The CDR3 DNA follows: TGCGCCAGCAGCGGACTAGCGGGGGGGGGTAATGAGCAGTTCTTC.

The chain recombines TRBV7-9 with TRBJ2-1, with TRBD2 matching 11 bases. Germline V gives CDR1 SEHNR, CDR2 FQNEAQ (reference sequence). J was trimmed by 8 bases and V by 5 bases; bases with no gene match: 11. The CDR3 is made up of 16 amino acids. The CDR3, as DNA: TGTGCCAGCAGCGGCCAAACTAGCGGGAGAATCCATGAGCAGTTCTTC. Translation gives CASSGQTSGRIHEQFF.